This T cell receptor beta chain emerged from a study of CD8 T cells in Susac syndrome. CD8+ and CD4+ T cells from blood underwent TCR beta sequencing, which was carried out in a high-throughput format. Study-level results: Regarding the TCR sequencing and HLA analysis, the study admitted that a relatively small number of individuals were involved.

Reverse transcription of roughly 0.45 to 1 ug RNA was performed with random hexamers. TCR beta CDR3 was amplified by immunoSEQ covering 54 Vbeta and 13 Jbeta. TCRdb analysed the immunoSEQ multiplex PCR reads with MiXCR anew, one entry per CDR3 protein. The sample contains approximately 100,000 distinct CDR3 sequences, about 90% of which appear only once. A remark on this clonotype: The antigen is unknown.

This sequence was found in a human donor in good health. The sequenced sample consisted of CD4+ T cells from PBMCs.

CDR3: CASSQDQTYEQYF. CDR3 sequence (DNA): TGTGCCAGCAGCCAAGATCAGACCTACGAGCAGTACTTC. The chain has TRBV14 and TRBJ2-7; D is unclear. Germline V gene lookup returns CDR1 SGHDN and CDR2 FVKESK. The V end lost 0 bases, the J end lost 2 bases, and 5 bases lay between the germline ends. The CDR3 runs to 13 residues.